This T cell receptor beta chain was profiled in a study of OX40 agonist ivuxolimab in advanced cancers. This CDR3 is 16 amino acids long. Trimming at V came to 2 bases and at J to 8 bases, leaving 10 bases not matched to a gene. The germline gives CDR1 SNHLY, CDR2 FYNNEI. Sequencing used immunoSEQ multiplex PCR; TCRdb keeps in-frame clones, though not all of them. The sample yields around 71,000 clones, around 80% seen once. Source: CD4+ or CD8+ T cells sorted from blood, taken in a trial of the OX40 agonist ivuxolimab. The origin of this receptor is an adult with an advanced solid tumor such as melanoma, head and neck, liver or kidney cancer. This chain uses TRBV2 with TRBJ2-1; 9 nucleotides align to TRBD1. For the CDR3, the DNA is TGTGCCAGCAGTGAACTGCTGTTGACAGGGGGGCATGAGCAGTTCTTC. It encodes CASSELLLTGGHEQFF. Combining the CDR3 with reference TRBV2 and TRBJ2-1 gives the whole variable domain EPEVTQTPSHQVTQMGQEVILRCVPISNHLYFYWYRQILGQKVEFLVSFYNNEISEKSEIFDDQFSVERPDGSNFTLKIRSTKLEDSAMYFCASSELLLTGGHEQFFGPGTRLTVL.